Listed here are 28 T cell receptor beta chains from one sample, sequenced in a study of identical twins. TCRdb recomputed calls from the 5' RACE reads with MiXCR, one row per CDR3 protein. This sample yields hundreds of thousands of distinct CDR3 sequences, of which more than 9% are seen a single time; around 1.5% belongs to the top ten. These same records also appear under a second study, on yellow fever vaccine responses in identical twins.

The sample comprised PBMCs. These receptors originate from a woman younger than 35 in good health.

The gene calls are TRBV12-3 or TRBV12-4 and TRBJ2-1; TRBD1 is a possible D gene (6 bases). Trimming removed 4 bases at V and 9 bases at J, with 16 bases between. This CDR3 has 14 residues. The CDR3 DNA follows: TGTGCCAGCAGTTCGACAGGATTTGGTGGTGAGCAGTTCTTC. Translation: CASSSTGFGGEQFF.

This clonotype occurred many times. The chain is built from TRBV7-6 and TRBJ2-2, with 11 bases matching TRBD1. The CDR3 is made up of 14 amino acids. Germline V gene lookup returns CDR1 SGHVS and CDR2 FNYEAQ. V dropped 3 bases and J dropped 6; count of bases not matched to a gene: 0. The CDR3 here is CASSLGQGAGELFF. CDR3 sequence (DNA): TGTGCCAGCAGCTTGGGACAGGGGGCCGGGGAGCTGTTTTTT.

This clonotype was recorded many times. CDR3 sequence reads: CAIRPTGLAGELFF. The CDR3 DNA sequence: TGTGCCATCAGACCAACAGGGTTGGCCGGGGAGCTGTTTTTT. The rearrangement joins TRBV10-3 to TRBJ2-2; maybe TRBD1 (6 bases). CDR3 length equals 14 residues. The ends were cut back, 6 bases at V and 6 bases at J, with 14 bases in the middle. Germline V CDR1 and CDR2: ENHRY, SYGVKD.

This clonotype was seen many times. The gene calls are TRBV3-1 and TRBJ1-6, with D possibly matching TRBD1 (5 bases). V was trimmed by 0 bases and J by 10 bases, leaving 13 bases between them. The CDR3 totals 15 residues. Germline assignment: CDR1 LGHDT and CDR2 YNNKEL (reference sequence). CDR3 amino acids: CASSQERDGRSPLHF. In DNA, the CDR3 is TGTGCCAGCAGCCAAGAAAGGGACGGACGGTCACCCCTCCACTTT.

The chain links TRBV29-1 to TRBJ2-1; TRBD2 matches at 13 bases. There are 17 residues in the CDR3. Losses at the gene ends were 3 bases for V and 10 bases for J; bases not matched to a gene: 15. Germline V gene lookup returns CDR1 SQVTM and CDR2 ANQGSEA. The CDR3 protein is CSVDFTGTSGIPIEQFF. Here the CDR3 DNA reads TGCAGCGTTGACTTTACGGGGACTAGCGGGATACCCATAGAGCAGTTCTTC.

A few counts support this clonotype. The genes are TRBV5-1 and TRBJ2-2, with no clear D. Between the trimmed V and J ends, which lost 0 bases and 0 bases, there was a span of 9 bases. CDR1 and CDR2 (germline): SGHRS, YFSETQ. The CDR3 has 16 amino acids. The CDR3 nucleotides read TGCGCCAGCAGCTTGGTCCTGCAGCCGAACACCGGGGAGCTGTTTTTT. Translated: CASSLVLQPNTGELFF.

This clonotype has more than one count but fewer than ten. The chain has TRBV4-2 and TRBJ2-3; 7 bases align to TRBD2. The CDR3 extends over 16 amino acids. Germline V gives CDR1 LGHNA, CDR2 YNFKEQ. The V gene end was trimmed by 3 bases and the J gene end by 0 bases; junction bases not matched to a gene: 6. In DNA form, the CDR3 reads TGTGCCAGCAGCCATGCAGGACTAGTAAGCACAGATACGCAGTATTTT. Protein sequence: CASSHAGLVSTDTQYF.

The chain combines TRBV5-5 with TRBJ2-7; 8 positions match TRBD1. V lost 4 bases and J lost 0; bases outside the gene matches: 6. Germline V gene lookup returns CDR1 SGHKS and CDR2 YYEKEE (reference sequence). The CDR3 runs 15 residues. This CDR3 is CASSLDRDRSYEQYV. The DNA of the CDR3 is TGTGCCAGCAGCCTGGACAGGGATCGCTCCTACGAGCAGTACGTC.

The CDR3 DNA reads as TGTGCCAGCAGGTGGACTAGCGGGGGCCTAGGAGATACGCAGTATTTT. This encodes CASRWTSGGLGDTQYF. The rearrangement joins TRBV28 to TRBJ2-3; 13 nucleotides agree with TRBD2. This CDR3 has 16 residues. V trimming: 6 bases; J trimming: 5 bases; junction bases outside the gene matches: 8. The germline V gene encodes CDR1 MDHEN and CDR2 SYDVKM.

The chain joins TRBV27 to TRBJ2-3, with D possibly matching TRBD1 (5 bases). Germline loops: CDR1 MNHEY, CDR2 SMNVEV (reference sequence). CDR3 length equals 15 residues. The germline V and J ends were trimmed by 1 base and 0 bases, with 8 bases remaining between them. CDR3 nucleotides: TGTGCCAGCAGTTTATGGGGCTTGAGCACAGATACGCAGTATTTT. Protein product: CASSLWGLSTDTQYF.

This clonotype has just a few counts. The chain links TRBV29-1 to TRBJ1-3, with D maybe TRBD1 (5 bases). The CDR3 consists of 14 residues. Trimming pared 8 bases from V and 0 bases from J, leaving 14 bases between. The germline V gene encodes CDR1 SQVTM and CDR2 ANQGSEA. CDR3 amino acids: CSIKTGHSGNTIYF. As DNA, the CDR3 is TGCAGCATCAAAACGGGGCACTCTGGAAACACCATATATTTT.

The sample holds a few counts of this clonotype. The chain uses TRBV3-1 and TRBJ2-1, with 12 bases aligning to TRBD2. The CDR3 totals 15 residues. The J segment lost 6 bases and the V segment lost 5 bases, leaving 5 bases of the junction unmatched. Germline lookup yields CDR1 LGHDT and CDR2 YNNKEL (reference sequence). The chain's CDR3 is CASSRTSGRLNEQFF. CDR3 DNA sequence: TGTGCCAGCAGCAGAACTAGCGGGAGGCTCAATGAGCAGTTCTTC.

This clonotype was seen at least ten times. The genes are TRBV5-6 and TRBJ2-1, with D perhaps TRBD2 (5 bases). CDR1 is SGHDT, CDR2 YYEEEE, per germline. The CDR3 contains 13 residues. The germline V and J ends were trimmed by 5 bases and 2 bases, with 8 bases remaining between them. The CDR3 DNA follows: TGTGCCAGCAGGGGGAGCGCCTACAATGAGCAGTTCTTC. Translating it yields CASRGSAYNEQFF.

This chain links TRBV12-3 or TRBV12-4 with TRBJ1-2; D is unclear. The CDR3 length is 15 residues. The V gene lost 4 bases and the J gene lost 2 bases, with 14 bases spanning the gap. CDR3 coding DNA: TGTGCCAGCAGTTCCAGCAGTCGACTAAACTATGGCTACACCTTC. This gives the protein CASSSSSRLNYGYTF.

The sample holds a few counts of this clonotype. The CDR3 protein is CASKTDSMNTEAFF. The CDR3 DNA is TGTGCCAGCAAAACAGACAGCATGAACACTGAAGCTTTCTTT. The chain employs TRBV12-3 or TRBV12-4 and TRBJ1-1; possibly TRBD1 for D (5 bases). Between the trimmed V and J ends, which lost 7 bases and 0 bases, there was a span of 12 bases. The CDR3 runs 14 residues.

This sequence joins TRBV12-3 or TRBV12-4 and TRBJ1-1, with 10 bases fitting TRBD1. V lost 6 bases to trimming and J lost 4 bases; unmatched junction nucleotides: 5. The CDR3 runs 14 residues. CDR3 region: CASRETGGITEAFF. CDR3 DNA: TGTGCCAGCAGGGAGACAGGGGGCATCACTGAAGCTTTCTTT.

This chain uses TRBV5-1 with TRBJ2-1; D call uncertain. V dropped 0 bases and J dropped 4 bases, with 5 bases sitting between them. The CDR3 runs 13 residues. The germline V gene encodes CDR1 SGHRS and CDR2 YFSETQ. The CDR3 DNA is TGCGCCAGCAGCTTGGTTTGGTACAATGAGCAGTTCTTC. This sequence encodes CASSLVWYNEQFF.

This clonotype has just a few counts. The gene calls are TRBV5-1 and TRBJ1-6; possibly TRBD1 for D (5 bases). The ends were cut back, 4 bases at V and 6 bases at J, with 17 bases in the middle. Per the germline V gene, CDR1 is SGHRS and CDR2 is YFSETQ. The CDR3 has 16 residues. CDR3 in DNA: TGCGCCAGCAGCGCTGGGGGTAGTTCAGCTAATTCACCCCTCCACTTT. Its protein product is CASSAGGSSANSPLHF.

The CDR3 spells CSARGGQRGDEQFF. The CDR3 DNA is TGCAGTGCTAGAGGGGGACAGCGGGGTGATGAGCAGTTCTTC. The chain is built from TRBV20-1 and TRBJ2-1, with D perhaps assigned TRBD1 or TRBD2 (7 bases each). The CDR3 length is 14 residues. Per the germline V gene, CDR1 is DFQATT and CDR2 is SNEGSKA (reference sequence). V lost 1 base and J 8 bases, leaving 15 bases between the germline ends.

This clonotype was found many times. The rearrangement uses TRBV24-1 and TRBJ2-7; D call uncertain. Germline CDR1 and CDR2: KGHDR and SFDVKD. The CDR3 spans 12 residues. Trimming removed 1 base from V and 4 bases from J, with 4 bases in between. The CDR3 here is CATSDLGYEQYF. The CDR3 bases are TGTGCCACCAGTGATTTAGGGTACGAGCAGTACTTC.

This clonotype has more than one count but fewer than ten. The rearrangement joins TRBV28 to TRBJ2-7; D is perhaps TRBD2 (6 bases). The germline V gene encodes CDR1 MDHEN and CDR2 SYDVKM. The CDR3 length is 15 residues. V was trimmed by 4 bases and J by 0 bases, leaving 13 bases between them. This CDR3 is CASSSPGDLSYEQYF. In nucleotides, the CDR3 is TGTGCCAGCAGTTCGCCGGGGGACCTCTCCTACGAGCAGTACTTC.

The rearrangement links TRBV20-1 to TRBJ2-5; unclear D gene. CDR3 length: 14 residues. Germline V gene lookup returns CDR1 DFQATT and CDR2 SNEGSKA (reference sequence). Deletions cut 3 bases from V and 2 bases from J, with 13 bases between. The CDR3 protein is CSASRTATQETQYF. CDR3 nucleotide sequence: TGCAGTGCTAGCCGGACGGCGACTCAAGAGACCCAGTACTTC.

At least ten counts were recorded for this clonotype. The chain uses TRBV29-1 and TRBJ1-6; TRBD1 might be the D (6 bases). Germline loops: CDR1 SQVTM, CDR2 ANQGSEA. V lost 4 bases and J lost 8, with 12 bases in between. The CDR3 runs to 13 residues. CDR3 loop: CSVGEAGDSPLHF. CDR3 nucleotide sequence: TGCAGCGTTGGAGAGGCAGGGGATTCACCCCTCCACTTT.

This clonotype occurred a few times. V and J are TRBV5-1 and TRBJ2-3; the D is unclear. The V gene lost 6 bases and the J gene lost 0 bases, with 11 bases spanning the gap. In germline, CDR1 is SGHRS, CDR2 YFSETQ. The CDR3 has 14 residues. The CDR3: CASKESTSTDTQYF. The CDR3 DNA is TGCGCCAGCAAGGAGTCCACTAGCACAGATACGCAGTATTTT.

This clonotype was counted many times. CDR3 in DNA: TGCAGTGCTAGAGAACCCCCACCTGGGTCCTACAATGAGCAGTTCTTC. It yields the protein CSAREPPPGSYNEQFF. The J gene is TRBJ2-1, the V gene TRBV20-1, with unresolved D. The CDR3 covers 16 residues. Germline V lookup: CDR1 DFQATT, CDR2 SNEGSKA (reference sequence). V was shortened by 0 bases and J by 1 base, with 13 bases between the two germline ends.

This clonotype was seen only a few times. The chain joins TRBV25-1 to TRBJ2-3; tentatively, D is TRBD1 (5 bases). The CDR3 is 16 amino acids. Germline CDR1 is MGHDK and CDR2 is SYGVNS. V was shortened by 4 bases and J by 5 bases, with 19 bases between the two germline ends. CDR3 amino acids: CASSAKALPGIDTQYF. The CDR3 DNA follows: TGTGCCAGCAGTGCCAAGGCCCTACCAGGGATAGATACGCAGTATTTT.

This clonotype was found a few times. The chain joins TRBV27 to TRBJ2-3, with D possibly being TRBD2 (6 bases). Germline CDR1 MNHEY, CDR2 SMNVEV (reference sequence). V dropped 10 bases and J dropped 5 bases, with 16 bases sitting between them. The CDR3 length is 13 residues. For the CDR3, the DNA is TGTGCCACCAAGACTATGGGGGGAGATACGCAGTATTTT. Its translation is CATKTMGGDTQYF.

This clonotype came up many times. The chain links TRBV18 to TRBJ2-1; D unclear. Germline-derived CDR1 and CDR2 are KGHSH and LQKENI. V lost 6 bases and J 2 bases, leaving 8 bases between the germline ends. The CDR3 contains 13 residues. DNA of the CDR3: TGTGCCAGCTCCATCCGGGCCTACAATGAGCAGTTCTTC. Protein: CASSIRAYNEQFF.